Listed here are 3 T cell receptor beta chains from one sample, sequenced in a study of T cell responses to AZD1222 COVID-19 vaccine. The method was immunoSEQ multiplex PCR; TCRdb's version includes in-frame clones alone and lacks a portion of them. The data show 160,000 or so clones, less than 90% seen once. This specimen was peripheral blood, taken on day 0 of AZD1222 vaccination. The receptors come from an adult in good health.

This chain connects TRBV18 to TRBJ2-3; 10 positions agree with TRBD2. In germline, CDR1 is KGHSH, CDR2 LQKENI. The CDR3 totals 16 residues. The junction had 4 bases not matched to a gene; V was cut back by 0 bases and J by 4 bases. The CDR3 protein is CASSPPGLATPDTQYF. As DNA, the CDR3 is TGTGCCAGCTCACCACCGGGACTAGCGACACCAGATACGCAGTATTTT.

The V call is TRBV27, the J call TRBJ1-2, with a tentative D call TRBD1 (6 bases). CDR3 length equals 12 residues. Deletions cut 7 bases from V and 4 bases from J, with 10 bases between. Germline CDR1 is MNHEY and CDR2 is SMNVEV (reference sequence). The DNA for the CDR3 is TGTGCCAGCAAGACAGGTCGCTATGGCTACACCTTC. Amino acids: CASKTGRYGYTF.

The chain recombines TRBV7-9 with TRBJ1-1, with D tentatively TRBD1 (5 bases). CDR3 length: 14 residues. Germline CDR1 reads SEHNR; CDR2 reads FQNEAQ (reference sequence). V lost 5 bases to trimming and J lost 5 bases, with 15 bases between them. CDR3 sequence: CASSPKDIYTEAFF. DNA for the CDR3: TGTGCCAGCAGCCCTAAGGACATCTATACTGAAGCTTTCTTT. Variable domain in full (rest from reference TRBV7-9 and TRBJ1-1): DTGVSQNPRHKITKRGQNVTFRCDPISEHNRLYWYRQTLGQGPEFLTYFQNEAQLEKSRLLSDRFSAERPKGSFSTLEIQRTEQGDSAMYLCASSPKDIYTEAFFGQGTRLTVV.